The next 21 T cell receptor beta chains were all read from a single sample in a study of T cells in Graves' hyperthyroidism and ophthalmopathy. Amplified regions were TCR beta CDR3 sequences from RNA transcripts. The HTBI primer set served for first-round RT-PCR of the TCR CDR3. TCRdb passed the multiplex PCR reads through MiXCR, listing each CDR3 protein once. The table shows 610,000 or so distinct CDR3 sequences, with under 60% occurring only once. Sequenced input: peripheral blood or thyroid tissue (not recorded which). The receptors were gathered from a young woman with Graves' hyperthyroidism.

The V call is TRBV7-2, the J call TRBJ2-5; the D gene is possibly TRBD2 (6 bases). The germline V and J ends were trimmed by 7 bases and 11 bases, with 23 bases remaining between them. The germline gives CDR1 SGHTA, CDR2 FQGNSA. There are 14 residues in the CDR3. The CDR3 reads CASTRERGTDTQYF. CDR3 nucleotides: TGTGCCAGCACCCGGGAGAGGGGCACAGATACGCAGTACTTC.

The table lists this clonotype with a few counts. The chain combines TRBV15 with TRBJ2-7; 8 positions agree with TRBD1. Losses at the gene ends were 1 base for V and 1 base for J; bases not matched to a gene: 0. The CDR3 runs to 14 residues. CDR1 and CDR2 (germline): LNHNV, YYDKDF (reference sequence). The CDR3: CATSRGTGSYEQYF. As DNA, the CDR3 is TGTGCCACCAGCAGAGGGACAGGGTCCTACGAGCAGTACTTC.

This chain uses TRBV7-3 with TRBJ2-1; D call uncertain. The CDR3 runs 17 residues. V was shortened by 7 bases and J by 8 bases, with 27 bases between the two germline ends. Germline V gives CDR1 SGHTA, CDR2 FQGTGA. The DNA of the CDR3 is TGTGCCAGCACCCGCCCAATGGTTCCAATGAAGGTTGATGAGCAGTTCTTC. This codes for CASTRPMVPMKVDEQFF.

This clonotype appeared many times. The chain carries TRBV19 and TRBJ1-2; TRBD1 matches 8 bases. CDR1 and CDR2 from the germline V gene are LNHDA and SQIVND (reference sequence). The CDR3 consists of 14 residues. Germline trimming cut 2 bases from V and 4 bases from J; bases unmatched to any gene: 3. The CDR3 DNA sequence: TGTGCCAGTAGTATACAGGGGGCTACCTATGGCTACACCTTC. Amino acid sequence: CASSIQGATYGYTF. Full variable domain (outside the CDR3, taken from reference TRBV19 and TRBJ1-2): DGGITQSPKYLFRKEGQNVTLSCEQNLNHDAMYWYRQDPGQGLRLIYYSQIVNDFQKGDIAEGYSVSREKKESFPLTVTSAQKNPTAFYLCASSIQGATYGYTFGSGTRLTVV.

CDR3 residues: CASSTDSTDTQYF. The CDR3 region has the DNA TGTGCCAGCAGCACGGACTCCACAGATACGCAGTATTTT. The J gene is TRBJ2-3, the V gene TRBV9; the D gene is possibly TRBD2 (5 bases). The CDR3 runs to 13 residues. Germline-derived CDR1 and CDR2 are SGDLS and YYNGEE. Between the trimmed V and J ends, which lost 4 bases and 2 bases, there was a span of 8 bases.

Worth noting for this clonotype: A single base separates this from a much larger clone, so it may be a read error. The genes are TRBV2 and TRBJ2-7; no clear D. The CDR3 contains 11 residues. Germline V gene sequence: CDR1 SNHLY, CDR2 FYNNEI. V was cut by 4 bases and J by 6 bases, with 7 bases left in between. CDR3 in amino acids: CASSVTGEQYF. CDR3 bases: TGTGCCAGCAGTGTCACCGGCGAGCAGTACTTC.

This clonotype was seen at least ten times. The J gene is TRBJ1-4, the V gene TRBV19; no definite D call. Germline V gives CDR1 LNHDA, CDR2 SQIVND (reference sequence). CDR3 length equals 12 residues. Trimming took 3 bases from V and 4 from J, leaving 3 bases between them. DNA for the CDR3: TGTGCCAGTAGTATCTATAATGAAAAACTGTTTTTT. Its protein product is CASSIYNEKLFF. Full variable domain (remainder filled in from reference TRBV19 and TRBJ1-4): DGGITQSPKYLFRKEGQNVTLSCEQNLNHDAMYWYRQDPGQGLRLIYYSQIVNDFQKGDIAEGYSVSREKKESFPLTVTSAQKNPTAFYLCASSIYNEKLFFGSGTQLSVL.

The CDR3 loop reads CASSLGPPARVSWENTEAFF. Written as DNA, the CDR3 is TGTGCCAGCAGTTTAGGCCCTCCCGCTCGTGTCAGTTGGGAGAACACTGAAGCTTTCTTT. This chain uses TRBV2 with TRBJ1-1, with no clear D. Germline CDR1 is SNHLY and CDR2 is FYNNEI. The CDR3 spans 20 residues. V was trimmed by 5 bases and J by 1 base, leaving 29 bases between them.

This rearrangement joins TRBV10-3 to TRBJ2-2; D remains ambiguous. With 5 bases removed from V and 8 bases from J, the gap between germline ends came to 9 bases. The CDR3 covers 12 residues. Germline V gene sequence: CDR1 ENHRY, CDR2 SYGVKD. The CDR3 bases are TGTGCCATCAGTCCCGAATCGGGGGAGCTGTTTTTT. Translation: CAISPESGELFF.

V is TRBV9 and J is TRBJ1-6; possibly TRBD1 for D (6 bases). The CDR3 extends over 12 amino acids. V was cut by 4 bases and J by 15 bases, with 14 bases left in between. The germline gives CDR1 SGDLS, CDR2 YYNGEE. The CDR3 loop reads CASSPGGGFLHF. For the CDR3, the DNA is TGTGCCAGCAGCCCAGGAGGGGGTTTCCTCCACTTT.

The chain is built from TRBV19 and TRBJ1-2, with D tentatively TRBD1 (5 bases). The CDR3 loop spans 12 amino acids. Germline CDR1 and CDR2: LNHDA and SQIVND (reference sequence). The germline V and J ends were trimmed by 6 bases and 7 bases, with 12 bases remaining between them. CDR3 residues: CASSLGAVGYTF. The CDR3 coding sequence is TGTGCCAGTAGCCTCGGGGCGGTTGGCTACACCTTC.

This chain links TRBV2 with TRBJ2-3; D may be TRBD1 (5 bases). Germline assignment: CDR1 SNHLY and CDR2 FYNNEI. V shed 8 bases and J shed 0 bases, with 12 bases lying between them. There are 14 residues in the CDR3. The CDR3 spells CASDQGSSTDTQYF. CDR3 nucleotide sequence: TGTGCCAGCGATCAGGGCTCTAGCACAGATACGCAGTATTTT.

The rearrangement links TRBV5-1 to TRBJ2-5, with TRBD1 matching 11 bases. V shed 5 bases and J 7 bases; nucleotides not matched to a gene: 16. The CDR3 is made up of 17 amino acids. CDR1 is SGHRS and CDR2 is YFSETQ in the germline V gene. This CDR3 reads CASSYDRAGTGGGTQYF. CDR3 sequence (DNA): TGCGCCAGCAGTTACGACAGGGCCGGGACAGGGGGAGGGACCCAGTACTTC.

With respect to this clonotype: Just one base apart from a much larger clone, this may be a read error. The chain joins TRBV6-5 to TRBJ2-5, with TRBD2 as a possible D gene (5 bases). Per germline, CDR1 MNHEY and CDR2 SVGAGI. This CDR3 has 17 amino acids. The CDR3 protein is CAGSEGVARHNQETQYF. The CDR3 nucleotides read TGTGCCGGCAGTGAAGGTGTAGCGAGACACAACCAAGAGACCCAGTACTTC.

In regard to this clonotype: This may be a read error, as it is one base from a much larger clone. The genes are TRBV24-1 and TRBJ1-1; no definite D call. Looked up from germline, CDR1 is KGHDR and CDR2 is SFDVKD. The CDR3 length is 17 residues. CDR3 loop: CASSSATRGTLNTEAFF. As DNA, the CDR3 is TGTGCCAGCAGTTCCGCTACCCGCGGCACTTTGAACACTGAAGCTTTCTTT.

This clonotype was found many times. The chain employs TRBV5-1 and TRBJ2-7; 11 bases agree with TRBD1. This CDR3 region has 14 residues. Per germline, CDR1 SGHRS and CDR2 YFSETQ. V dropped 4 bases and J dropped 6; count of bases not matched to a gene: 6. CDR3 amino acids: CASSQGQGASEQYF. The CDR3 DNA follows: TGCGCCAGCAGCCAAGGACAGGGGGCCAGCGAGCAGTACTTC.

A few counts support this clonotype. The missing conserved phenylalanine or tryptophan at the end of this CDR3 makes a read error likely. The chain links TRBV20-1 to TRBJ1-1; D is uncertain. Looked up from germline, CDR1 is DFQATT and CDR2 is SNEGSKA (reference sequence). V lost 0 bases to trimming and J lost 11 bases, with 10 bases between them. The CDR3 totals 11 residues. The CDR3 region has the DNA TGCAGTGCTAGAGATAGTCACCGGGCTTTCTCT. Translation gives CSARDSHRAFS.

As concerns this clonotype: The junction differs from germline at one of its ends, possibly a read error. V gene TRBV24-1 combines with J gene TRBJ2-6, with D unclear. The CDR3 is 16 amino acids. Looked up from germline, CDR1 is KGHDR and CDR2 is SFDVKD. The CDR3 sequence: CATSDPRTAGTNVLTF. The CDR3 region has the DNA TGTGCCACCAGTGACCCCCGGACCGCTGGGACCAACGTCCTGACTTTC.

This clonotype was found a few times. The rearrangement uses TRBV10-3 and TRBJ2-1; TRBD2 matches at 16 bases. The V and J ends lost 3 bases and 15 bases, in that order; junction bases with no gene match: 8. The CDR3 contains 15 residues. Germline CDR1 reads ENHRY; CDR2 reads SYGVKD. CDR3 in amino acids: CAISDPGLAGGPAFF. DNA for the CDR3: TGTGCCATCAGTGACCCGGGACTAGCGGGAGGGCCCGCGTTCTTC.

This clonotype appeared many times. The chain joins TRBV11-2 to TRBJ1-1; D is uncertain. V was clipped by 1 base and J by 2 bases, with 8 bases between them. This CDR3 has 14 residues. From germline, CDR1 is SGHAT and CDR2 FQNNGV. This CDR3 reads CASSLVVLNTEAFF. In nucleotides, the CDR3 is TGTGCCAGCAGCTTAGTTGTACTTAACACTGAAGCTTTCTTT.

This chain uses TRBV7-8 with TRBJ2-6; D is possibly TRBD2 (5 bases). Germline CDR1 reads SGHVS; CDR2 reads FQNEAQ. The ends were cut back, 3 bases at V and 15 bases at J, with 6 bases in the middle. The CDR3 totals 10 residues. The CDR3 DNA reads TGTGCCAGCAGCTTGGAGGACCTGACTTTC. As protein: CASSLEDLTF.